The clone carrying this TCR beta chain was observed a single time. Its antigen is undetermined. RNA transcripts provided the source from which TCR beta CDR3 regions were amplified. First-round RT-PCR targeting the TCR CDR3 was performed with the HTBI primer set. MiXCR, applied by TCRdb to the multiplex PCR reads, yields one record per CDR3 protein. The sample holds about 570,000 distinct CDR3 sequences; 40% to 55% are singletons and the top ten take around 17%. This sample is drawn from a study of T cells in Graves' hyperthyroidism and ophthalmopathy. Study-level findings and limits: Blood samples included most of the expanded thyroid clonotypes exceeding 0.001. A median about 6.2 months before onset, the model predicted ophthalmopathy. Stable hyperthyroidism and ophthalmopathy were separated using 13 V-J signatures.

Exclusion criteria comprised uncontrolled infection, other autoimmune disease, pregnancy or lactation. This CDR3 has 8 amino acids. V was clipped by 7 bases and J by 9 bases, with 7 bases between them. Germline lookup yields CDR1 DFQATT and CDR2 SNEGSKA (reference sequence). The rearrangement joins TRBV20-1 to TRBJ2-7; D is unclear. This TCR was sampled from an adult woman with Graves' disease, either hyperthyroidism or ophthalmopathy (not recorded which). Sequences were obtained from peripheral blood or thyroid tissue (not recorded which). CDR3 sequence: CSVPGQYF. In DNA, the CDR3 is TGCAGTGTCCCTGGGCAGTACTTC.